This T cell receptor (beta chain) was sequenced in a study of vaccination effects on CD4 cells after COVID-19. Trimming took off 1 base at V and 5 bases at J, with 2 bases between the two ends. Germline V lookup: CDR1 SGHNT, CDR2 YENEEA. The CDR3 extends over 11 amino acids. Clones were read by immunoSEQ multiplex PCR, and TCRdb kept only the in-frame ones, dropping some. The sample holds some 61,000 clones, 76% seen once. Antigen-specific CD4+ T cells expanded by the ViraFEST assay with viral peptide pools were then sequenced. Scientists isolated CD4+ T cells after a roughly 10-day culture period ended. The participants, recipients of two vaccine doses, got either BNT162b2 or mRNA-1273. Study-wide points: Late in the post-vaccination period, infection-induced and vaccine-induced clones underwent marked clonal contraction.

As concerns this clone: Its specificity is unknown.

The rearrangement uses TRBV11-3 and TRBJ2-5; D gene ambiguous. Specimen: CD4+ T cells from PBMCs cultured with HCoV-OC43 spike peptides, collected after COVID-19 vaccination. Subset defined: HCoV-OC43 spike overlapping peptide pool stimulation. The TCR comes from a human donor who received a COVID-19 vaccine. The DNA for the CDR3 is TGTGCCAGCAGCTTAGGGGAGACCCAGTACTTC. This sequence encodes CASSLGETQYF.